These 22 T cell receptor beta chains came from one sample sequenced in a study of CD8+ T cells in alopecia areata. RNA, once extracted, was reverse transcribed into cDNA for use as the sequencing template. Data came from immunoSEQ multiplex PCR; TCRdb stores just in-frame clones and leaves some out. Altogether about 140,000 clones are present, 86% being singletons, with the ten largest covering less than 15%. Documented treatment: oral pan-JAK inhibitor, 5-10 mg twice daily. The material was CD8+ T cells sorted from blood, obtained at week 4, from a patient treated with tofacitinib. These receptor sequences come from a human donor with alopecia areata.

This chain uses TRBV7-8 with TRBJ2-7; perhaps TRBD2 as D (6 bases). The V end lost 4 bases, the J end lost 1 base, and 11 bases lay between the germline ends. The CDR3 spans 14 residues. Germline assignment: CDR1 SGHVS and CDR2 FQNEAQ. CDR3 loop: CASSYAGGSYEQYF. Written as DNA, the CDR3 is TGTGCCAGCAGCTACGCCGGAGGGTCCTACGAGCAGTACTTC.

This clone has only one observation. The genes are TRBV7-6 and TRBJ2-7; TRBD2 aligns across 7 bases. After removal of 5 bases from V and 7 bases from J, the junction contained 14 bases not matched to a gene. This CDR3 is 15 amino acids long. The germline V gene encodes CDR1 SGHVS and CDR2 FNYEAQ. The CDR3 sequence is CASSDTGGGSGEQYF. The CDR3 DNA is TGTGCCAGCAGCGACACGGGAGGCGGGTCCGGGGAGCAGTACTTC.

The V and J genes are TRBV7-9 and TRBJ2-3, with 7 bases fitting TRBD1. The CDR3 loop spans 13 amino acids. The V and J ends lost 10 bases and 4 bases, in that order; junction bases with no gene match: 8. CDR1 SEHNR and CDR2 FQNEAQ come from the germline V gene (reference sequence). The CDR3 coding sequence is TGTGCCAACTGGGACAGTAGATCAGATACGCAGTATTTT. Residues: CANWDSRSDTQYF. The whole variable domain, filled in from reference TRBV7-9 and TRBJ2-3, reads DTGVSQNPRHKITKRGQNVTFRCDPISEHNRLYWYRQTLGQGPEFLTYFQNEAQLEKSRLLSDRFSAERPKGSFSTLEIQRTEQGDSAMYLCANWDSRSDTQYFGPGTRLTVL.

The chain has TRBV4-1 and TRBJ2-1, with D unclear. This CDR3 has 12 amino acids. V was pared by 1 base and J by 10 bases, with 8 bases between. Germline CDR1 MGHRA, CDR2 YSYEKL. CDR3 nucleotides: TGCGCCAGCAGCCAAGGAGGTATCGAGCAGTTCTTC. It codes for CASSQGGIEQFF.

The gene calls are TRBV2 and TRBJ2-7; 7 bases line up with TRBD2. The germline V gene has CDR1 SNHLY and CDR2 FYNNEI. The CDR3 contains 14 residues. The J segment lost 7 bases and the V segment lost 6 bases, leaving 12 bases of the junction unmatched. The CDR3 nucleotides are TGTGCCAGCAGACTTACTAGCGACCTTAGAGAGCAGTACTTC. It specifies CASRLTSDLREQYF.

This clone showed up just a few times. This chain links TRBV29-1 with TRBJ2-3; TRBD1 matches 8 bases. CDR1 is SQVTM and CDR2 is ANQGSEA in the germline V gene. This CDR3 region has 13 residues. V was pared by 3 bases and J by 3 bases, with 2 bases of the junction left unmatched. CDR3: CSVDRGPTDTQYF. In DNA, the CDR3 is TGCAGCGTTGACAGGGGGCCAACAGATACGCAGTATTTT.

The rearrangement joins TRBV29-1 to TRBJ2-1; TRBD2 might be the D (6 bases). With 3 bases removed from V and 10 bases from J, the gap between germline ends came to 13 bases. Germline-derived CDR1 and CDR2 are SQVTM and ANQGSEA. CDR3 length: 12 residues. The CDR3 spells CSVEFSGGEQFF. CDR3 sequence (DNA): TGCAGCGTTGAGTTTAGCGGAGGGGAGCAGTTCTTC.

The chain employs TRBV5-6 and TRBJ1-1, with 9 bases that match TRBD1. Trimming removed 4 bases from V and 0 bases from J; junction bases left unmatched: 4. The CDR3 consists of 15 residues. Germline CDR1 and CDR2: SGHDT and YYEEEE. CDR3 region: CASSPWTGVNTEAFF. The CDR3 DNA is TGTGCCAGCAGCCCCTGGACAGGGGTGAACACTGAAGCTTTCTTT.

The genes are TRBV30 and TRBJ2-3; D is uncertain. CDR1 is GTSNPN and CDR2 is SVGIG in the germline V gene (reference sequence). V lost 0 bases and J lost 0, with 10 bases in between. The CDR3 spans 15 residues. CDR3 DNA: TGTGCCTGGAGTGTACCTGGCGGTAGCACAGATACGCAGTATTTT. Protein sequence: CAWSVPGGSTDTQYF.

This clone was detected once. This chain connects TRBV28 to TRBJ2-1; a weak D match, TRBD1 (6 bases). The CDR3 has 17 amino acids. CDR1 and CDR2 from the germline V gene are MDHEN and SYDVKM. V dropped 3 bases and J dropped 0 bases, with 15 bases sitting between them. The CDR3 sequence is CASSFLPDSSSYNEQFF. The CDR3 region has the DNA TGTGCCAGCAGTTTTCTCCCGGACAGCAGCTCCTACAATGAGCAGTTCTTC.

This clone was detected once. V is TRBV10-3 and J is TRBJ2-1; D unresolved. Germline CDR1 is ENHRY and CDR2 is SYGVKD. Between the trimmed V and J ends, which lost 2 bases and 4 bases, there was a span of 9 bases. This CDR3 is 14 amino acids long. CDR3 in amino acids: CAISEGSQYNEQFF. In nucleotides, the CDR3 is TGTGCCATCAGTGAGGGATCCCAATACAATGAGCAGTTCTTC.

The rearrangement joins TRBV2 to TRBJ2-5; D perhaps matches TRBD1 (6 bases). Germline CDR1 and CDR2: SNHLY and FYNNEI. V lost 8 bases and J 5 bases, leaving 15 bases between the germline ends. The CDR3 contains 13 residues. This CDR3 is CASVPQGAETQYF. The CDR3 region has the DNA TGTGCCAGCGTTCCACAGGGTGCGGAGACCCAGTACTTC.

This chain uses TRBV5-4 with TRBJ2-3; D is perhaps TRBD2 (6 bases). The germline V and J ends were trimmed by 0 bases and 6 bases, with 14 bases remaining between them. The CDR3 runs 15 residues. CDR1 and CDR2 (germline): SGHNT, YYREEE (reference sequence). CDR3 amino acids: CASSLVRDTRDTQYF. CDR3 DNA: TGTGCCAGCAGCTTGGTGCGGGATACTCGGGATACGCAGTATTTT. The entire variable domain, with the rest obtained from reference TRBV5-4 and TRBJ2-3, is as follows: ETGVTQSPTHLIKTRGQQVTLRCSSQSGHNTVSWYQQALGQGPQFIFQYYREEENGRGNFPPRFSGLQFPNYSSELNVNALELDDSALYLCASSLVRDTRDTQYFGPGTRLTVL.

Written as DNA, the CDR3 is TGTGCCACCAGCCCCACAGGGGCCTATAGCAATCAGCCCCAGCATTTT. Translation: CATSPTGAYSNQPQHF. This chain links TRBV15 with TRBJ1-5; 7 bases line up with TRBD1. Unmatched junction bases numbered 7, after V lost 5 bases and J lost 0 bases. This CDR3 spans 16 amino acids. Germline lookup yields CDR1 LNHNV and CDR2 YYDKDF (reference sequence). The full variable domain, completed using reference TRBV15 and TRBJ1-5, is DAMVIQNPRYQVTQFGKPVTLSCSQTLNHNVMYWYQQKSSQAPKLLFHYYDKDFNNEADTPDNFQSRRPNTSFCFLDIRSPGLGDTAMYLCATSPTGAYSNQPQHFGDGTRLSIL.

The J gene is TRBJ2-5, the V gene TRBV7-3; possibly TRBD1 or TRBD2 for D (5 bases each). Trimming pared 4 bases from V and 4 bases from J, leaving 13 bases between. This CDR3 region has 14 residues. Germline V gene data show CDR1 as SGHTA and CDR2 as FQGTGA. The CDR3 protein is CASSYAGTRETQYF. CDR3 DNA: TGTGCCAGCAGCTACGCCGGGACCCGAGAGACCCAGTACTTC.

The genes are TRBV2 and TRBJ1-1; D not resolved. Trimming left V 5 bases short and J 1 base short, with 2 bases between. The CDR3 consists of 11 residues. Germline V gene sequence: CDR1 SNHLY, CDR2 FYNNEI. CDR3 amino acids: CASSKNTEAFF. CDR3 sequence (DNA): TGTGCCAGCAGTAAGAACACTGAAGCTTTCTTT.

This chain links TRBV27 with TRBJ2-1, with 14 bases that match TRBD2. V was clipped by 4 bases and J by 7 bases; unmatched bases: 3. Germline CDR1 and CDR2: MNHEY and SMNVEV (reference sequence). The CDR3 is 15 amino acids. The CDR3 coding sequence is TGTGCCAGCAGTTCGGGGACTAGCGGGAGAAATGAGCAGTTCTTC. Protein sequence: CASSSGTSGRNEQFF.

The gene calls are TRBV7-3 and TRBJ2-1; no reliable D call. This CDR3 is built from 12 residues. Deletions cut 3 bases from V and 5 bases from J, with 5 bases between. Germline values: CDR1 SGHTA, CDR2 FQGTGA. CDR3 amino acids: CASSLRHNEQFF. CDR3 in DNA: TGTGCCAGCAGCTTGCGCCACAATGAGCAGTTCTTC.

The chain has TRBV29-1 and TRBJ1-1, with D possibly TRBD1 on 5 matching bases. Germline CDR1 is SQVTM and CDR2 is ANQGSEA. The CDR3 covers 11 residues. V lost 3 bases and J lost 7, with 9 bases in between. The CDR3 sequence is CSVDGANEAFF. CDR3 nucleotides: TGCAGCGTTGATGGGGCAAATGAAGCTTTCTTT.

This clone appeared a single time. The genes are TRBV7-3 and TRBJ2-3; D is possibly TRBD1 or TRBD2 (6 bases each). V lost 5 bases, J lost 0 bases, and 15 bases lay in between. CDR3 length: 16 amino acids. The germline V gene has CDR1 SGHTA and CDR2 FQGTGA. For the CDR3, the DNA is TGTGCCAGCAGCCTAGGGGGGATTTCTAGCACAGATACGCAGTATTTT. Its protein product is CASSLGGISSTDTQYF.

This chain connects TRBV4-2 to TRBJ1-5, with TRBD1 matching 8 bases. The germline CDR1 and CDR2 sequences are LGHNA and YNFKEQ. This CDR3 has 15 residues. Trimming removed 8 bases from V and 3 bases from J; junction bases left unmatched: 9. For the CDR3, the DNA is TGTGCCAGCGCCCCGGACAGGGCCAACAATCAGCCCCAGCATTTT. Translated: CASAPDRANNQPQHF.

DNA for the CDR3: TGCAGCGTTGAAACAGGGTCCGCTGAAGCTTTCTTT. It translates to CSVETGSAEAFF. V gene TRBV29-1 combines with J gene TRBJ1-1; weak D call: TRBD1 (6 bases). Germline V gene data show CDR1 as SQVTM and CDR2 as ANQGSEA. This CDR3 has 12 residues. Trimming left V 2 bases short and J 6 bases short, with 10 bases between.